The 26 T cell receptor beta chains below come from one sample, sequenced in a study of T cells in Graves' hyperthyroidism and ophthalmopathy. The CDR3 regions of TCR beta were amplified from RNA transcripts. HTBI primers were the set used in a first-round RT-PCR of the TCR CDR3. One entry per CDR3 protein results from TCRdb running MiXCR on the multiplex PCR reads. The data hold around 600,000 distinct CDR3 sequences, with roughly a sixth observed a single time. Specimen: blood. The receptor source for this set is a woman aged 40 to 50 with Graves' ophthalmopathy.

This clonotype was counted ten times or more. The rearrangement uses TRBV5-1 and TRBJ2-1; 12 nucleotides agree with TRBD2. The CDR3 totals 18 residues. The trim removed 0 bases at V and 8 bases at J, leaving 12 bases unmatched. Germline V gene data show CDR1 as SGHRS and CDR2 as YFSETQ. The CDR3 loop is CASSLAGSGTSGQDEQFF. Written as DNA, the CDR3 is TGCGCCAGCAGCTTGGCCGGCTCGGGGACTAGCGGGCAGGATGAGCAGTTCTTC.

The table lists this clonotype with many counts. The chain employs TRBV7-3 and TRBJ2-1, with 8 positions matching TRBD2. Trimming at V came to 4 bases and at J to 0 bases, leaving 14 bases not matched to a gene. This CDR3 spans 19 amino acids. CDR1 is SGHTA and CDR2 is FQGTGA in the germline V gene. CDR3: CASSSIAGSTLSSYNEQFF. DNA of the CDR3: TGTGCCAGCAGCTCCATAGCGGGATCGACTTTGAGCTCCTACAATGAGCAGTTCTTC. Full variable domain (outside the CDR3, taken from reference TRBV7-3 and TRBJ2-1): GAGVSQTPSNKVTEKGKYVELRCDPISGHTALYWYRQSLGQGPEFLIYFQGTGAADDSGLPNDRFFAVRPEGSVSTLKIQRTERGDSAVYLCASSSIAGSTLSSYNEQFFGPGTRLTVL.

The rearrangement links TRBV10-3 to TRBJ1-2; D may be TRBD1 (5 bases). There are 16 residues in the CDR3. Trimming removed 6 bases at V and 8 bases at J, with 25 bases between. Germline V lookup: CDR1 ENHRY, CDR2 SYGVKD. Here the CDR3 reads CAIRRTFQGLLGGYTF. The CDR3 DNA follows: TGTGCCATCAGGAGGACGTTCCAGGGCCTGCTAGGGGGCTACACCTTC.

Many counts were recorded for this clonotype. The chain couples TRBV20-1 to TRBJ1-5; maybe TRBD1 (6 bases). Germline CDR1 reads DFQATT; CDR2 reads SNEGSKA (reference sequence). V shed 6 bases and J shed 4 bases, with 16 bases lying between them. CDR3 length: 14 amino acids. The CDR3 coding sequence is TGCAGTGCCCTAGGGGGATCAGGGAATCAGCCCCAGCATTTT. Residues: CSALGGSGNQPQHF.

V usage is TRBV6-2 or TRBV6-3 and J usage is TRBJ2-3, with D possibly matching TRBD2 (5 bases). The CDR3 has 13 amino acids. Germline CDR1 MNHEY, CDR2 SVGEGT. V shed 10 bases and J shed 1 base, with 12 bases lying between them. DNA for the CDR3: TGTGCCACCCTACGGACTGGCACAGATACGCAGTATTTT. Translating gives CATLRTGTDTQYF.

The CDR3 DNA reads as TGTGCCAGCAGCTTAGGGGCTAGCAGTAATGAGCAGTTCTTC. Amino acids: CASSLGASSNEQFF. The chain uses TRBV7-9 and TRBJ2-1; TRBD2 might be the D (5 bases). The V end was cut by 1 base, the J end by 7 bases, with 11 bases between. CDR3 size: 14 residues. Looked up from germline, CDR1 is SEHNR and CDR2 is FQNEAQ (reference sequence).

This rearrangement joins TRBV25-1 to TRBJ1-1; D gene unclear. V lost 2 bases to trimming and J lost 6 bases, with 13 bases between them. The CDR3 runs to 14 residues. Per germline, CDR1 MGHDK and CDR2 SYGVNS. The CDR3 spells CASSENKAGAEAFF. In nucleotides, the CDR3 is TGTGCCAGCAGTGAAAACAAGGCCGGGGCTGAAGCTTTCTTT.

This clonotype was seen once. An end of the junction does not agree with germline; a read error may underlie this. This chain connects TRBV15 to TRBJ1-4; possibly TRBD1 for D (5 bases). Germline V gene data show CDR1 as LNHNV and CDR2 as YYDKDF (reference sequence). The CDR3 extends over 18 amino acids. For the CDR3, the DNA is TGTGCCACCAGCGGAGAGATTTTTGGGACCCCAACTAATGAAAAACTGTTTTTT. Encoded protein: CATSGEIFGTPTNEKLFF.

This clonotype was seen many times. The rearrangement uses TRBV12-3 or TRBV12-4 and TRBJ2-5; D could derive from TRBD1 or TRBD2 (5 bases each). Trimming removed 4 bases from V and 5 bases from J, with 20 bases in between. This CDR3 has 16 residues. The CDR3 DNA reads TGTGCCAGCAGTTATACGAGGGACCGGCCCCAGGAGACCCAGTACTTC. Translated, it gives CASSYTRDRPQETQYF.

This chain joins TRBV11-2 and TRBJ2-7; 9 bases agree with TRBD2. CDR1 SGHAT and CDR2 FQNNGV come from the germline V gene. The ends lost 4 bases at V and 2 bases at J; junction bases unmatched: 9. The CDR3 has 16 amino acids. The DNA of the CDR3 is TGTGCCAGCAGCTCTTCCTCTAGCGGGACCACCTACGAGCAGTACTTC. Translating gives CASSSSSSGTTYEQYF. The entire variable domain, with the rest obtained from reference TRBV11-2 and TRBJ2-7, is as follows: EAGVAQSPRYKIIEKRQSVAFWCNPISGHATLYWYQQILGQGPKLLIQFQNNGVVDDSQLPKDRFSAERLKGVDSTLKIQPAKLEDSAVYLCASSSSSSGTTYEQYFGPGTRLTVT.

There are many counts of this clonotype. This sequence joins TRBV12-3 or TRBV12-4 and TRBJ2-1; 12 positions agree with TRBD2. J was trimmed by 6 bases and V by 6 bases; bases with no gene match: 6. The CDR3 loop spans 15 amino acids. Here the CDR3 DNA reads TGTGCCAGCAGCCGGACTAGCGGGGCACTCAATGAGCAGTTCTTC. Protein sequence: CASSRTSGALNEQFF.

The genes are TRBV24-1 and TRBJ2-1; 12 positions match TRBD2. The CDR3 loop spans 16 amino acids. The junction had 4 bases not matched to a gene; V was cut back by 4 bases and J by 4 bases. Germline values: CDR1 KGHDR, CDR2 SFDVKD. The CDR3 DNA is TGTGCCACCAGTGACCCGACTAGCGGGAGATACAATGAGCAGTTCTTC. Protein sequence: CATSDPTSGRYNEQFF.

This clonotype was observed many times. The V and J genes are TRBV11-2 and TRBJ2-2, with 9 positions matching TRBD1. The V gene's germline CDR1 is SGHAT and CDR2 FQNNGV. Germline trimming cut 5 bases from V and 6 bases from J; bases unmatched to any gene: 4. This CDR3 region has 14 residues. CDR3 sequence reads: CASSVGQGPGELFF. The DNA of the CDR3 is TGTGCCAGCAGCGTAGGACAGGGGCCCGGGGAGCTGTTTTTT.

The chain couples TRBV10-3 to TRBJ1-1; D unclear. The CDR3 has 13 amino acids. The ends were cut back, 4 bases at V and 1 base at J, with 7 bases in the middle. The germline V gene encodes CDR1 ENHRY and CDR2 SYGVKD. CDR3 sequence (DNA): TGTGCCATCAGTGGACCAGGGAACACTGAAGCTTTCTTT. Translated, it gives CAISGPGNTEAFF.

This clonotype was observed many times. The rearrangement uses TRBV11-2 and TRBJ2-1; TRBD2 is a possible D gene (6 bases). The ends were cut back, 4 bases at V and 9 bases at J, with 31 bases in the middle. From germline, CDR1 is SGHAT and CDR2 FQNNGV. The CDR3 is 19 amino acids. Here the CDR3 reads CASSSVGRRKLLGWGEQFF. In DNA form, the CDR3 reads TGTGCCAGCAGCTCCGTGGGGAGGCGAAAACTACTAGGCTGGGGTGAGCAGTTCTTC. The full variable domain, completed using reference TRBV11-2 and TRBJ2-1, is EAGVAQSPRYKIIEKRQSVAFWCNPISGHATLYWYQQILGQGPKLLIQFQNNGVVDDSQLPKDRFSAERLKGVDSTLKIQPAKLEDSAVYLCASSSVGRRKLLGWGEQFFGPGTRLTVL.

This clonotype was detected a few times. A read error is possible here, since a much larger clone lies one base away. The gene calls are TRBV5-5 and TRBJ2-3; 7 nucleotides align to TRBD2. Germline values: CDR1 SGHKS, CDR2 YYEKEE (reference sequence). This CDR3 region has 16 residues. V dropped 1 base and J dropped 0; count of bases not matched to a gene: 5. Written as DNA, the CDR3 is TGTGCCAGCAGCTTGAGGCTAGCGGCGAGCACAGATACGCAGTATTTT. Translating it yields CASSLRLAASTDTQYF.

The chain's CDR3 is CASAPGPDYGYTF. The CDR3 nucleotides are TGTGCCAGCGCACCGGGCCCTGACTATGGCTACACCTTC. The rearrangement uses TRBV3-1 and TRBJ1-2; D gene uncertain. The CDR3 extends over 13 amino acids. Germline-derived CDR1 and CDR2 are LGHDT and YNNKEL (reference sequence). V dropped 8 bases and J dropped 3 bases, with 13 bases sitting between them.

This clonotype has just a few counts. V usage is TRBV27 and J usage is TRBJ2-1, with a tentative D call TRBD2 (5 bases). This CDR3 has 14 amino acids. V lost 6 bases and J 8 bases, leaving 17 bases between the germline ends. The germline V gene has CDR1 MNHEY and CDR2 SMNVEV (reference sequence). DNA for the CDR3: TGTGCCAGCAGCTTGGGCTCAGAGGGCTATGAGCAGTTCTTC. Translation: CASSLGSEGYEQFF.

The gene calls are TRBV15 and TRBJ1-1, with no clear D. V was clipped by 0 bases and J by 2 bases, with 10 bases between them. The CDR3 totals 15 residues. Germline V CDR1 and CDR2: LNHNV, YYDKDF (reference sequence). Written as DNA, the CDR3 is TGTGCCACCAGCAGAGATAGGGCAGTAAACACTGAAGCTTTCTTT. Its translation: CATSRDRAVNTEAFF.

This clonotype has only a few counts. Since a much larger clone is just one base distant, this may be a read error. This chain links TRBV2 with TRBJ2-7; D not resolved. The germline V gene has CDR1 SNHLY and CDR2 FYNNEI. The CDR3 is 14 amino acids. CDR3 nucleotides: TGTGCCAGCAGTGAAGGGCCGACCCCCTACGTGCAGTACTTC. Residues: CASSEGPTPYVQYF.

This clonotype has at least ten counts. CDR3 sequence: CASSASGQGNTEAFF. The CDR3 DNA reads TGTGCCAGCAGTGCCTCAGGACAGGGGAACACTGAAGCTTTCTTT. The chain uses TRBV2 and TRBJ1-1; 8 bases are shared with TRBD1. V lost 4 bases to trimming and J lost 1 base; unmatched junction nucleotides: 5. Looked up from germline, CDR1 is SNHLY and CDR2 is FYNNEI. The CDR3 extends over 15 amino acids. Full variable domain (outside the CDR3, taken from reference TRBV2 and TRBJ1-1): EPEVTQTPSHQVTQMGQEVILRCVPISNHLYFYWYRQILGQKVEFLVSFYNNEISEKSEIFDDQFSVERPDGSNFTLKIRSTKLEDSAMYFCASSASGQGNTEAFFGQGTRLTVV.

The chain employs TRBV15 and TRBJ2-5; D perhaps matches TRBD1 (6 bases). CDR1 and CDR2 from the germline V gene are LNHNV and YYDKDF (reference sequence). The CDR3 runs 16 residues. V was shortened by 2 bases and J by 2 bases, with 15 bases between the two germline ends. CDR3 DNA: TGTGCCACCAGCAGACGTCTAGGACAGACACAAGAGACCCAGTACTTC. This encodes CATSRRLGQTQETQYF.

The CDR3 is CASSPQGGSRTDTQYF. Here the CDR3 DNA reads TGTGCCAGCAGCCCTCAGGGCGGGAGCCGTACAGATACGCAGTATTTT. The chain employs TRBV7-3 and TRBJ2-3, with 7 positions matching TRBD2. V lost 5 bases and J lost 3; bases outside the gene matches: 11. CDR3 length: 16 residues. From germline, CDR1 is SGHTA and CDR2 FQGTGA.

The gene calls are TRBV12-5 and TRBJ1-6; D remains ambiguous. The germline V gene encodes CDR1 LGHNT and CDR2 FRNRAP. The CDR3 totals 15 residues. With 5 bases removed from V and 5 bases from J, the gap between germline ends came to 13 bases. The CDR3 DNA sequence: TGTGCTAGTGGTCAGGACCTCACAGATAATTCACCCCTCCACTTT. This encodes CASGQDLTDNSPLHF. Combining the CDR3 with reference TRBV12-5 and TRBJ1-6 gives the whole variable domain DARVTQTPRHKVTEMGQEVTMRCQPILGHNTVFWYRQTMMQGLELLAYFRNRAPLDDSGMPKDRFSAEMPDATLATLKIQPSEPRDSAVYFCASGQDLTDNSPLHFGNGTRLTVT.

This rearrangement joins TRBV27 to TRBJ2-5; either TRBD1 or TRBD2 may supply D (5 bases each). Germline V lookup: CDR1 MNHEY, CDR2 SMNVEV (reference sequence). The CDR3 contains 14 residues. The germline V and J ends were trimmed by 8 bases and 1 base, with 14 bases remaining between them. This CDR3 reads CASGPRDGQETQYF. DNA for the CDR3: TGTGCCAGCGGGCCCCGGGACGGCCAAGAGACCCAGTACTTC.

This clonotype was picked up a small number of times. This CDR3 reads CASSLGSGDGGTEAFF. CDR3 DNA sequence: TGTGCCAGCAGTTTAGGTTCAGGTGACGGGGGCACTGAAGCTTTCTTT. The chain carries TRBV27 and TRBJ1-1; a weak D match, TRBD1 (5 bases). CDR1 and CDR2 (germline): MNHEY, SMNVEV (reference sequence). The CDR3 totals 16 residues. Deletions cut 2 bases from V and 4 bases from J, with 17 bases between.